These 9 T cell receptor beta chains were all obtained from the same sample, sequenced in a study of CD8+CD57+ T cells in acquired aplastic anemia (dated by TCRdb to 2017 to 2018). The sequencer was an Illumina HiSeq 2000. TCR beta VDJ combination and CDR3 sequence profiling used genomic DNA as the template. Through fastp at Q25 and MiXCR, TCRdb rebuilt clones from the public reads, retaining in-frame beta chains. Here each entry gathers all rows of one CDR3 protein and keeps the most common genes and DNA. The table for this sample lists roughly 170,000 distinct CDR3 sequences; around 60% of them were counted only once. 45% to 55% of the sample comes from the top ten. The specimen sequenced was sorted CD4+, CD8+, or CD8+CD57+ T cells (not recorded which) from PBMCs. The receptors stem from a human donor in good health.

The chain links TRBV20-1 to TRBJ1-1, with D unresolved. Per germline, CDR1 DFQATT and CDR2 SNEGSKA (reference sequence). V was shortened by 1 base and J by 0 bases, with 6 bases between the two germline ends. This CDR3 has 13 residues. The CDR3 region is CSARAALNTEAFF. Written as DNA, the CDR3 is TGCAGTGCTAGAGCGGCATTGAACACTGAAGCTTTCTTT.

The chain links TRBV7-2 to TRBJ2-7; D gene unclear. V gave up 2 bases and J gave up 7 bases, with 6 bases separating them. Germline CDR1 is SGHTA and CDR2 is FQGNSA. The CDR3 runs to 11 residues. The CDR3 nucleotides are TGTGCCAGCAGCTTATTCCGGGAGCAGTACTTC. Its protein product is CASSLFREQYF.

V gene TRBV7-9 combines with J gene TRBJ1-6; TRBD1 is a possible D gene (5 bases). Deletions cut 5 bases from V and 10 bases from J, with 15 bases between. The germline CDR1 and CDR2 sequences are SEHNR and FQNEAQ (reference sequence). The CDR3 is 14 residues long. CDR3 residues: CASSPGDVGSPLHF. The CDR3 nucleotides read TGTGCCAGCAGCCCGGGGGACGTGGGATCACCCCTCCACTTT.

Of note for this clonotype: This sequence may be a read error, since a much larger clone differs from it by one base. No conserved phenylalanine or tryptophan is present at the end of the CDR3, so a read error is the likely explanation. The J gene is TRBJ1-1, the V gene TRBV3-1, with unresolved D. Trimming pared 5 bases from V and 0 bases from J, leaving 16 bases between. The CDR3 runs to 16 residues. In germline, CDR1 is LGHDT, CDR2 YNNKEL (reference sequence). The CDR3 DNA follows: TGTGCCAGCAGCGCCTCCCCCGGATACATGAACACTGAAGCTTTCCTT. This sequence encodes CASSASPGYMNTEAFL.

CDR3 sequence: CASSFSGSNSPLHF. CDR3 in DNA: TGTGCCAGCAGTTTCTCAGGAAGCAATTCACCCCTCCACTTT. V usage is TRBV6-1 and J usage is TRBJ1-6; D is uncertain. This CDR3 is 14 amino acids long. Per germline, CDR1 MNHNS and CDR2 SASEGT. V lost 5 bases to trimming and J lost 7 bases, with 12 bases between them.

Of note for this clonotype: The junction departs from the called germline gene at one end, perhaps through a read error. The genes are TRBV11-2 and TRBJ2-7, with a tentative D call TRBD2 (6 bases). The CDR3 contains 13 residues. Germline V gene sequence: CDR1 SGHAT, CDR2 FQNNGV. CDR3 residues: CASSPPGLSEQYF. In DNA, the CDR3 is TGCGCCAGCAGCCCCCCCGGACTATCCGAGCAGTACTTC.

The V gene is TRBV7-8, the J gene TRBJ2-2; the D is unclear. Looked up from germline, CDR1 is SGHVS and CDR2 is FQNEAQ. This CDR3 spans 15 amino acids. V dropped 1 base and J dropped 1 base, with 7 bases sitting between them. This chain's CDR3 is CASSLVGKNTGELFF. The DNA of the CDR3 is TGTGCCAGCAGCTTAGTCGGCAAGAACACCGGGGAGCTGTTTTTT.

The V gene is TRBV24-1, the J gene TRBJ2-5, with 8 bases matching TRBD1. The CDR3 sequence is 16 residues long. Germline loops: CDR1 KGHDR, CDR2 SFDVKD. The V and J ends lost 3 bases and 3 bases, in that order; junction bases with no gene match: 8. The DNA for the CDR3 is TGTGCCACCAGTGATAGGAACAGGGGGGTCGAAGAGACCCAGTACTTC. This codes for CATSDRNRGVEETQYF.

There are many counts of this clonotype. The chain employs TRBV19 and TRBJ2-2, with D possibly TRBD2 on 6 matching bases. Trimming left V 9 bases short and J 6 bases short, with 11 bases between. The germline V gene has CDR1 LNHDA and CDR2 SQIVND (reference sequence). The CDR3 totals 12 residues. CDR3 nucleotides: TGTGCCAGCCGGGAGTCTGCCGGGGAGCTGTTTTTT. It codes for CASRESAGELFF.